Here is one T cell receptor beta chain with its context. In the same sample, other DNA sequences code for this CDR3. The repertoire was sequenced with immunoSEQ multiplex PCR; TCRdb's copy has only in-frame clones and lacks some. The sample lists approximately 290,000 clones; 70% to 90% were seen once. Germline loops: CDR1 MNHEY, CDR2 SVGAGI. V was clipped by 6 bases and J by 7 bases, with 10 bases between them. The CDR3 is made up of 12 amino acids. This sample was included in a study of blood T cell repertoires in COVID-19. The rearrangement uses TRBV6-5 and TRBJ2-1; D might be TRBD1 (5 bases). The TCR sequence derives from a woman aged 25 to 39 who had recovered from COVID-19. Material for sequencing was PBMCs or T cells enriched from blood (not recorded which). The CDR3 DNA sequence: TGTGCCAGCAGACCCCCAGGGAATGAGCAGTTCTTC. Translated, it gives CASRPPGNEQFF.